Sequencing of this TCR beta chain was carried out in a study of T cells expressing NK-cell markers. Study-level information: Cells sorted as CD3+CD56+NKG2C+, CD3+CD56+NKG2C- and CD3+CD56-NKG2C+ T cells supplied the TCR beta repertoires. Out of eight donors sequenced, seven tested HCMV-seropositive and the remaining one seronegative.

Reanalyzing the 5' RACE reads, TCRdb keeps one entry per CDR3 protein, without DNA. The sample has approximately 550,000 distinct CDR3 sequences. Sequences were obtained from blood T cells: a sorted CD56 or NKG2C T cell subset, CD4+ or CD8+ T cells, or bulk PBMC T cells (not recorded which). The sequence derives from a man between 18 and 29 years old in good health.

CDR3 residues: CASPPEAWAPNEQFF. The V gene is TRBV19, the J gene TRBJ2-1; TCRdb reports TRBD2, a call that lacks DNA to check it against. From germline, CDR1 is LNHDA and CDR2 SQIVND (reference sequence). CDR3 size: 15 residues. Looking up the rest from reference TRBV19 and TRBJ2-1 gives the full variable domain: DGGITQSPKYLFRKEGQNVTLSCEQNLNHDAMYWYRQDPGQGLRLIYYSQIVNDFQKGDIAEGYSVSREKKESFPLTVTSAQKNPTAFYLCASPPEAWAPNEQFFGPGTRLTVL.